Listed below are T cell receptor beta chains from one sample, sequenced in a study of blood T cell repertoires in COVID-19. Profiling relied on immunoSEQ multiplex PCR, and the TCRdb table lists in-frame clones only, not all of them. Of approximately 140,000 clones listed, approximately 90% are singletons. The sequenced sample consisted of peripheral blood. The receptors derive from a human donor in a cohort sampled during active COVID-19. Both conserved end residues are part of each CDR3. Each record gives: clone size, J gene, D gene, V gene, CDR3 DNA, CDR3 protein. A D gene is named only where the DNA matches it firmly. Clone size is stated in some rows and not others, as once, few, many or a class when expanded.

>-|TRBJ1-2|-|TRBV3-1/TRBV3-2
TGTGCCAGCAGCCAAGAGAGGTGGTTCTACACCTTC
CASSQERWFYTF
>-|TRBJ2-3|-|TRBV6-5
TGTGCCAGCAGCCCCCGGGTCACTAGCACAGATACGCAGTATTTT
CASSPRVTSTDTQYF
>-|TRBJ2-7|-|TRBV4-2
TGTGCCAGCAGCCAAGTGTACAGGGAGTCCTACGAGCAGTACTTC
CASSQVYRESYEQYF
>-|TRBJ2-3|-|TRBV7-9
TGTGCCAGCAGCCCCGATAGTAGCACAGATACGCAGTATTTT
CASSPDSSTDTQYF
>-|TRBJ2-6|TRBD1|TRBV6-4
TGTGCCAGCAGCGCCGGGACAGGGGGCAACGTCCTGACTTTC
CASSAGTGGNVLTF
>-|TRBJ1-1|-|TRBV18
TGTGCCAGCTCACCGGGGACTAAGAACACTGAAGCTTTCTTT
CASSPGTKNTEAFF
>-|TRBJ2-5|-|TRBV15
TGTGCCACCAGCAGACGTGGGGAGAAGACCCAGTACTTC
CATSRRGEKTQYF
>-|TRBJ1-1|-|TRBV11-2
TGTGCCAGCAGCTTACAGATTCCGAACACTGAAGCTTTCTTT
CASSLQIPNTEAFF
>-|TRBJ1-2|-|TRBV29-1
TGCAGCGTTGCAGGTGGGTCGCGCTATGGCTACACCTTC
CSVAGGSRYGYTF
>-|TRBJ2-7|TRBD1|TRBV12-3/TRBV12-4
TGTGCCAGCAGTGCCCGACAGGGAAACGAGCAGTACTTC
CASSARQGNEQYF
>-|TRBJ1-5|-|TRBV2
TGTGCCAGCAGTGACGGCAATCAGCCCCAGCATTTT
CASSDGNQPQHF
>-|TRBJ1-3|-|TRBV27
TGTGCCAGCAGTTTACGGGGGGCGGACTCTGGAAACACCATATATTTT
CASSLRGADSGNTIYF
>few|TRBJ2-5|TRBD1|TRBV4-1
TGCGCCAGCAGCCAATCAGGGGGCTGGGGAGAGACCCAGTACTTC
CASSQSGGWGETQYF
>once|TRBJ1-2|-|TRBV7-2
TGTGCCAGCAGCGTTGAGGGCCTCTATGGCTACACCTTC
CASSVEGLYGYTF
>-|TRBJ2-3|-|TRBV9
TGTGCCAGCAGCGTAGCCAGGGGCACAGATACGCAGTATTTT
CASSVARGTDTQYF
>-|TRBJ1-1|-|TRBV10-3
TGTGCCATCAGATGGGACAAGATGAACACTGAAGCTTTCTTT
CAIRWDKMNTEAFF
>-|TRBJ1-2|TRBD1|TRBV6-5
TGTGCCAGCAGACAGGGGAACTATGGCTACACCTTC
CASRQGNYGYTF
>-|TRBJ2-7|TRBD2|TRBV4-3
TGCGCCAGCAGCCAAGGTCCGGGACTAGCTGACGAGCAGTACTTC
CASSQGPGLADEQYF
>-|TRBJ1-1|-|TRBV18
TGTGCCAGCTCCCTTGACAGGAAGACTGAAGCTTTCTTT
CASSLDRKTEAFF
>once|TRBJ2-1|-|TRBV6-6
TGTGCCAGCAGGCCCCTAAGGGGCAATGAGCAGTTCTTC
CASRPLRGNEQFF
>-|TRBJ2-2|-|TRBV9
TGTGCCAGCAGCGTAGGCGGAGGGGGCCCCGGGGAGCTGTTTTTT
CASSVGGGGPGELFF